These T cell receptor beta chains were read from a single sample in a study of T cell responses to AZD1222 COVID-19 vaccine. Sequenced by immunoSEQ multiplex PCR; TCRdb stores in-frame clones only, minus some. The table has approximately 150,000 clones, roughly 91% seen once. The sequencing used peripheral blood, collected on day 0 of AZD1222 vaccination. These receptors originate from an adult in good health. Both conserved end residues are part of each CDR3. Each record gives: J gene, D gene, V gene, clone size, CDR3 protein, CDR3 DNA. The D gene is left open where the match is weak. Rows give clone size only sometimes, using once, few, many, or a class for an expanded clone.

j_gene: TRBJ2-3; d_gene: .; v_gene: TRBV3-1/TRBV3-2; abundance: .; CDR3aa: CASSQMRSPDTQYF; CDR3nt: TGTGCCAGCAGCCAAATGAGGAGTCCAGATACGCAGTATTTT
j_gene: TRBJ1-3; d_gene: .; v_gene: TRBV6-5; abundance: .; CDR3aa: CASRGGTAGNTIYF; CDR3nt: TGTGCCAGCAGAGGAGGGACGGCTGGAAACACCATATATTTT
j_gene: TRBJ2-7; d_gene: .; v_gene: TRBV11-2; abundance: .; CDR3aa: CASSLGPSPYEQYF; CDR3nt: TGTGCCAGCAGCTTAGGACCCAGCCCGTACGAGCAGTACTTC
j_gene: TRBJ2-3; d_gene: .; v_gene: TRBV5-1; abundance: .; CDR3aa: CASSLARDITGDTQYF; CDR3nt: TGCGCCAGCAGCTTGGCCCGGGACATCACCGGAGATACGCAGTATTTT
j_gene: TRBJ1-5; d_gene: .; v_gene: TRBV30; abundance: .; CDR3aa: CAWSGEGGNQPQHF; CDR3nt: TGTGCCTGGAGTGGGGAAGGGGGCAATCAGCCCCAGCATTTT
j_gene: TRBJ2-2; d_gene: TRBD2; v_gene: TRBV19; abundance: .; CDR3aa: CASSISGARTGELFF; CDR3nt: TGTGCCAGTAGTATAAGCGGGGCGCGGACCGGGGAGCTGTTTTTT
j_gene: TRBJ2-3; d_gene: .; v_gene: TRBV7-6; abundance: .; CDR3aa: CASSPLSAGYTDTQYF; CDR3nt: TGTGCCAGCAGCCCCCTTTCGGCGGGGTACACAGATACGCAGTATTTT
j_gene: TRBJ1-2; d_gene: .; v_gene: TRBV7-2; abundance: .; CDR3aa: CASSLDPMSGYTF; CDR3nt: TGTGCCAGCAGCTTAGACCCCATGAGTGGCTACACCTTC
j_gene: TRBJ1-2; d_gene: TRBD1; v_gene: TRBV14; abundance: few; CDR3aa: CASSAYRGANYGYTF; CDR3nt: TGTGCCAGCAGCGCCTACAGGGGTGCTAACTATGGCTACACCTTC
j_gene: TRBJ1-3; d_gene: TRBD1; v_gene: TRBV28; abundance: .; CDR3aa: CASSSPTGVGNTIYF; CDR3nt: TGTGCCAGCAGTTCCCCGACAGGGGTCGGAAACACCATATATTTT
j_gene: TRBJ2-1; d_gene: .; v_gene: TRBV19; abundance: .; CDR3aa: CASSIVAGGTEQFF; CDR3nt: TGTGCCAGTAGTATAGTGGCAGGGGGGACTGAGCAGTTCTTC
j_gene: TRBJ2-5; d_gene: TRBD1; v_gene: TRBV6-7; abundance: .; CDR3aa: CASSYSRGGQGETQYF; CDR3nt: TGTGCCAGCAGTTACTCGAGGGGAGGACAGGGGGAGACCCAGTACTTC
j_gene: TRBJ2-1; d_gene: TRBD2; v_gene: TRBV24-1; abundance: .; CDR3aa: CATSESLAGAGSEQFF; CDR3nt: TGTGCCACCAGTGAGTCCCTAGCGGGAGCGGGCAGTGAGCAGTTCTTC
j_gene: TRBJ1-2; d_gene: .; v_gene: TRBV7-9; abundance: once; CDR3aa: CASSLAIPDGYTF; CDR3nt: TGTGCCAGCAGCTTAGCGATCCCAGATGGCTACACCTTC
j_gene: TRBJ2-1; d_gene: .; v_gene: TRBV9; abundance: .; CDR3aa: CASSVAGGSYNEQFF; CDR3nt: TGTGCCAGCAGCGTAGCGGGGGGCAGCTACAATGAGCAGTTCTTC
j_gene: TRBJ2-1; d_gene: TRBD2; v_gene: TRBV6-5; abundance: .; CDR3aa: CASSSGLAGLENEQFF; CDR3nt: TGTGCCAGCAGTTCGGGGCTAGCGGGACTGGAGAATGAGCAGTTCTTC
j_gene: TRBJ2-1; d_gene: TRBD2; v_gene: TRBV5-1; abundance: medium-sized; CDR3aa: CASSPGLAAYNEQFF; CDR3nt: TGCGCCAGCAGCCCGGGACTAGCGGCTTACAATGAGCAGTTCTTC
j_gene: TRBJ2-7; d_gene: .; v_gene: TRBV10-3; abundance: .; CDR3aa: CAIGQVLEQYF; CDR3nt: TGTGCCATCGGCCAGGTGCTCGAGCAGTACTTC
j_gene: TRBJ1-5; d_gene: .; v_gene: TRBV29-1; abundance: .; CDR3aa: CSVGAATGNQPQHF; CDR3nt: TGCAGCGTTGGGGCCGCGACTGGCAATCAGCCCCAGCATTTT
j_gene: TRBJ1-2; d_gene: TRBD1; v_gene: TRBV28; abundance: .; CDR3aa: CASSTTGLSNYGYTF; CDR3nt: TGTGCCAGCAGCACGACAGGGCTCTCTAACTATGGCTACACCTTC
j_gene: TRBJ2-3; d_gene: .; v_gene: TRBV3-1/TRBV3-2; abundance: .; CDR3aa: CASSQEGGLAVGTQYF; CDR3nt: TGTGCCAGCAGCCAAGAGGGGGGTCTTGCGGTCGGTACGCAGTATTTT
j_gene: TRBJ1-4; d_gene: .; v_gene: TRBV28; abundance: .; CDR3aa: CASNGREKLFF; CDR3nt: TGTGCCAGCAACGGCCGGGAAAAACTGTTTTTT
j_gene: TRBJ1-2; d_gene: TRBD1; v_gene: TRBV7-8; abundance: .; CDR3aa: CASSLGTGGAGNYGYTF; CDR3nt: TGTGCCAGCAGCTTAGGCACAGGGGGCGCTGGCAACTATGGCTACACCTTC
j_gene: TRBJ1-5; d_gene: TRBD1; v_gene: TRBV7-3; abundance: .; CDR3aa: CASSITGDPNQPQHF; CDR3nt: TGTGCCAGCAGCATAACAGGGGACCCCAATCAGCCCCAGCATTTT
j_gene: TRBJ1-6; d_gene: TRBD1; v_gene: TRBV6-5; abundance: few; CDR3aa: CASRDRGLSPLHF; CDR3nt: TGTGCCAGCAGGGACAGGGGGCTTTCACCCCTCCACTTT
j_gene: TRBJ2-2; d_gene: TRBD2; v_gene: TRBV28; abundance: .; CDR3aa: CASSRTLAGAVLTGELFF; CDR3nt: TGTGCCAGCAGTCGCACTTTAGCGGGGGCCGTTCTCACCGGGGAGCTGTTTTTT
j_gene: TRBJ1-1; d_gene: .; v_gene: TRBV10-3; abundance: .; CDR3aa: CAIGRGGDTEAFF; CDR3nt: TGTGCCATCGGACGAGGGGGAGACACTGAAGCTTTCTTT
j_gene: TRBJ1-1; d_gene: .; v_gene: TRBV20-1; abundance: .; CDR3aa: CSAGEVEAFF; CDR3nt: TGCAGTGCAGGGGAGGTTGAAGCTTTCTTT
j_gene: TRBJ1-1; d_gene: .; v_gene: TRBV27; abundance: .; CDR3aa: CASSRLEASREAFF; CDR3nt: TGTGCCAGCAGCCGTCTGGAGGCGAGTCGTGAAGCTTTCTTT